This TCR beta chain was captured in a study of cytomegalovirus exposure and HLA in healthy donors. CDR1 is MGHDK, CDR2 SYGVNS, per germline. This CDR3 region has 14 residues. The ends lost 5 bases at V and 3 bases at J; junction bases unmatched: 3. Whole-study results and caveats: In vitro work confirmed that a few CMV-associated chains recognize CMV antigens. Overall, approximately 150 TCR beta chains were annotated as cytomegalovirus-associated.

The protocol was immunoSEQ multiplex PCR, while the TCRdb copy is restricted to in-frame clones and leaves out a portion. The data show under 50,000 clones, approximately 93% seen once. Worth noting for this clone: The antigen remains undetermined.

Input material: PBMCs. The clonotype comes from a woman in her late teens or twenties in good health and CMV-seropositive. The chain joins TRBV25-1 to TRBJ2-2, with 7 bases aligning to TRBD1. In nucleotides, the CDR3 is TGTGCCAGCAGTCGGCAGGGGGACACCGGGGAGCTGTTTTTT. It codes for CASSRQGDTGELFF. The entire variable domain, with the rest obtained from reference TRBV25-1 and TRBJ2-2, is as follows: EADIYQTPRYLVIGTGKKITLECSQTMGHDKMYWYQQDPGMELHLIHYSYGVNSTEKGDLSSESTVSRIRTEHFPLTLESARPSHTSQYLCASSRQGDTGELFFGEGSRLTVL.